This T cell receptor beta chain was sequenced during a study of T-cell memory formation after mild COVID-19. Findings and limits, study-wide: Mainly CM and EM harbored the contracting CD4+ clones; mainly EMRA harbored the CD8+ ones.

The germline V gene encodes CDR1 ENHRY and CDR2 SYGVKD. V gave up 3 bases and J gave up 3 bases, with 15 bases separating them. This CDR3 has 15 amino acids. As concerns this clonotype: Its antigen is not known.

Researchers used 5'RACE with constant-segment primers to make TCR alpha and TCR beta cDNA libraries that carry sample barcodes and UMIs. TCRdb ran MiXCR on the 5' RACE reads and lists one entry per CDR3 protein. The sample records roughly 110,000 distinct CDR3 sequences, about 17% being singletons. Sequenced: PBMCs or a T cell subset sorted from them (not recorded which). This TCR derives from an adult woman who had mild COVID-19 (a few samples of this study predate the infection). Cell type and time point are not known. V usage is TRBV10-3 and J usage is TRBJ2-7, with no clear D. The CDR3 is CAISEIWQPDYEQYF. The CDR3 bases are TGTGCCATCAGTGAAATTTGGCAGCCAGACTACGAGCAGTACTTC.